This T cell receptor beta chain was recorded in a study of neoadjuvant anti-PD-1 for oral cavity cancer (dated by TCRdb to about 2021). Notes on the research overall: Before undergoing curative-intent surgical resection, most patients got three to four biweekly nivolumab doses at 3 mg/kg. There were more than 10 patients in the parent correlative cohort, and the response rate was less than 40%. For patients who did not progress, a fourth nivolumab dose was given around day 43, followed by definitive surgical resection on days 50-56. Patients with complete response, partial response or stable disease by RECIST 1.1 were defined as responders, whereas patients with progression were defined as non-responders. The investigation overall reported the following: After neoadjuvant nivolumab, significantly higher T cell clonality (Gini index) was found within PBMCs in non-responders than in responders. The TCR analyses had only three patients in each response group, and the authors called for validation in larger cohorts. A higher pretreatment blood Treg/Th17 ratio correlated with both higher pretreatment blood TCRbeta clonality and lower post-treatment tumor TCRbeta clonality.

Trimming removed 7 bases from V and 0 bases from J, leaving 10 bases between the germline ends. The germline V gene yields ENHRY for CDR1 and SYGVKD for CDR2. Including cysteine and phenylalanine, the CDR3 has 14 amino acids. This entry keeps only the CDR3 DNA: 42 bases, framed from base 1. For deep sequencing, PBMC libraries mostly used 400 to 500 ng of input genomic DNA, with six replicates for each sample. TCRbeta libraries were prepared with the immunoSEQ hsTCRbeta kit according to the manufacturer's instructions. An Illumina NovaSeq 6000 S4 flow cell was used to sequence the final libraries, which had first been combined to 3 nM. The original pipeline was this. The immunoSEQ Analyzer was used for raw data preprocessing and quality control. The analysis was restricted to productive rearrangements, with each unique CDR3 amino acid sequence defining a clonotype. Repertoire clonality was estimated as the Gini-Simpson index, computed with the R package tcR. Student's t test was used to compare Gini indices, while Pearson correlation assessed associations with tumor size change. Here the immuneACCESS table is served through TCRdb, limited to in-frame sequences with V and J called. Missing clones are a known gap in these copies; in checked studies unresolved V genes cover under half, and the rest lacks a known reason. Clone size and the V and J calls come from that table; the DNA yielded D and trimming. In all, the sample holds 15,000 or so clones, and 60% to 80% of those were seen once. Approximately 2.4% of the sample is taken by the ten largest.

In the paper's terms, the time point label means: before neoadjuvant nivolumab. Patients had been newly diagnosed with stage II-IVA oral cavity squamous cell carcinoma, and no prior systemic or radiation treatment had been given to the patients. The cohort was made up of patients with locally advanced, HPV-negative oral cavity squamous cell carcinoma. Peripheral blood mononuclear cells were analyzed directly, without maintenance or expansion in culture. Samples came from a longitudinal correlative study of a single-arm phase II trial of neoadjuvant nivolumab in oral cavity squamous cell carcinoma. Subject-matched pre- and post-treatment PBMCs and tumors from three responders and three non-responders were subjected to genomic DNA-based TCRbeta sequencing. Peripheral blood mononuclear cells were drawn once before nivolumab treatment and a second time after treatment, when surgery took place. Genomic DNA was isolated from PBMCs using the Maxwell RSC DNA from Cells kit.

In regard to this clone: Its antigen has not been determined. The sample holds no much larger clone one base away, and base qualities are not on file.

The chain is made from TRBV10-3 and TRBJ1-3, with no confidently assigned D gene. Source: PBMCs, taken before nivolumab (anti-PD-1) treatment. This TCR was recovered from a person between 40 and 85 years old with oral cavity squamous cell carcinoma. CDR3 reads: CAIKAGTSGNTIYF. In nucleotides, the sequence is TGTGCCATCAAGGCAGGAACCTCTGGAAACACCATATATTTT.